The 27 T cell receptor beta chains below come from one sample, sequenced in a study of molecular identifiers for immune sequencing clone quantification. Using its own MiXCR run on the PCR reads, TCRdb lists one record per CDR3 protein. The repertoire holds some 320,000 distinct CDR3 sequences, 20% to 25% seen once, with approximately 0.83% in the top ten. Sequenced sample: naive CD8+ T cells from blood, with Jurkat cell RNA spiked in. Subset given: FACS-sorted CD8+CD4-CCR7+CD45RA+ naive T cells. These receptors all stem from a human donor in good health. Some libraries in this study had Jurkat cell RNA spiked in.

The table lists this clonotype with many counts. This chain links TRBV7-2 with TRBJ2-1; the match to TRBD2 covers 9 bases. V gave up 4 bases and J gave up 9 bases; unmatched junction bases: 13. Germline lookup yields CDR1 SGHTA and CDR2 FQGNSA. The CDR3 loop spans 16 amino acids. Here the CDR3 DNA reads TGTGCCAGCAGCTACGTAGCGGGAGCTAGGTATGGTGAGCAGTTCTTC. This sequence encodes CASSYVAGARYGEQFF.

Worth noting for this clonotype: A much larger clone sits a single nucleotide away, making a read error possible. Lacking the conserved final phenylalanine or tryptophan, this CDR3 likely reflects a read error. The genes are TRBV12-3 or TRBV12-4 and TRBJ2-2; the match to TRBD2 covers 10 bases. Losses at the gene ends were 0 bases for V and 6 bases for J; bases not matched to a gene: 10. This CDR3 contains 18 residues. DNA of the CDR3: TGTGCCAGCAGTTTAGCGCCGGGGGAGCTAGCGGGAGCCGGGGAGCTGTTTCTT. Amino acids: CASSLAPGELAGAGELFL.

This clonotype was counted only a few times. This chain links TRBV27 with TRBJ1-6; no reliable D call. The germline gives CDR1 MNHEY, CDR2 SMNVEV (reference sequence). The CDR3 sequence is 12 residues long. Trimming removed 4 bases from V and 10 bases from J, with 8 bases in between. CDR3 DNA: TGTGCCAGCAGTTCCTTGGGGTCACCCCTCCACTTT. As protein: CASSSLGSPLHF.

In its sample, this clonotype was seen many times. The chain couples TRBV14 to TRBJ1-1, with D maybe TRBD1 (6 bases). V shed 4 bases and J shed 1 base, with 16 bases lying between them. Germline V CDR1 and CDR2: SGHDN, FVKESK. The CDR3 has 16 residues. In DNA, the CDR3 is TGTGCCAGCAGCCTATGGACAGCCCCAGGGAACACTGAAGCTTTCTTT. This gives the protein CASSLWTAPGNTEAFF. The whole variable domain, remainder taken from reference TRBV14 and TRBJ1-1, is EAGVTQFPSHSVIEKGQTVTLRCDPISGHDNLYWYRRVMGKEIKFLLHFVKESKQDESGMPNNRFLAERTGGTYSTLKVQPAELEDSGVYFCASSLWTAPGNTEAFFGQGTRLTVV.

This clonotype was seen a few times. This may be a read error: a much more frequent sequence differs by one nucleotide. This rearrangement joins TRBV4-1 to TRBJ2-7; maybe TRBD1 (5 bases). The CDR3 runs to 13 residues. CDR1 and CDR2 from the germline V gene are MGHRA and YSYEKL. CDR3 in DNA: TGCGCCAGCGGCCAAGCCCAGGGCAACGAGCAGTACTTC. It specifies CASGQAQGNEQYF.

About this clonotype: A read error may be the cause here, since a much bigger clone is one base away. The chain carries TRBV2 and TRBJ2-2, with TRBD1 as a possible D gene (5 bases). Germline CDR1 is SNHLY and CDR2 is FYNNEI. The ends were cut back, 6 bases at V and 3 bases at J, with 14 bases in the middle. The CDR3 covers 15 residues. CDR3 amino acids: CASSPQGIYTGELFF. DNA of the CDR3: TGTGCCAGCAGCCCGCAGGGTATATACACCGGGGAGCTGTTTTTT.

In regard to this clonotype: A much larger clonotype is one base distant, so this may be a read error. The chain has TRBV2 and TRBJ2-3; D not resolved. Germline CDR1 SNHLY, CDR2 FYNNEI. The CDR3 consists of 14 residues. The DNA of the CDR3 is TGTGCCAGCAGAGGTAGAGGCCGCACAGATGCGCAGTATTTT. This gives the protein CASRGRGRTDAQYF.

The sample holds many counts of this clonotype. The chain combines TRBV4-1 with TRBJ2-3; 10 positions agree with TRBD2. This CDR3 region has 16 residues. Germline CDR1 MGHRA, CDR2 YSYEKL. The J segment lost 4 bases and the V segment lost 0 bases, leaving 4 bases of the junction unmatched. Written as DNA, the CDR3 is TGCGCCAGCAGCCAAGAGCCTAGCGGGGGCGCAGATACGCAGTATTTT. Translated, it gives CASSQEPSGGADTQYF.

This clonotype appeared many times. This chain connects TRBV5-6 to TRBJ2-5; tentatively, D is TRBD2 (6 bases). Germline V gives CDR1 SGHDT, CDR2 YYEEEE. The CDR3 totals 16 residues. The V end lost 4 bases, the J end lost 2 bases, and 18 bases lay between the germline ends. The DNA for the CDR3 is TGTGCCAGCAGCGAAGGAGGGGCGGCCCTTCAAGAGACCCAGTACTTC. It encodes CASSEGGAALQETQYF.

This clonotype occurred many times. CDR3 bases: TGCAGTGCTAGAGACGGACTCACAAACATGAACACTGAAGCTTTCTTT. Its translation: CSARDGLTNMNTEAFF. This sequence joins TRBV20-1 and TRBJ1-1; D unresolved. This CDR3 is built from 16 residues. Germline V gene lookup returns CDR1 DFQATT and CDR2 SNEGSKA (reference sequence). Trimming cost V 0 bases and J 0 bases, with 14 bases left between them.

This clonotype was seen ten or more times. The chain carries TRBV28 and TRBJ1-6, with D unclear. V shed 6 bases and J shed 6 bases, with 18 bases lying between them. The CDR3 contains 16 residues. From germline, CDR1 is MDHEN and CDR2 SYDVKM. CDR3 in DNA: TGTGCCAGCAGAACACCACGAACCAGTTCTAATTCACCCCTCCACTTT. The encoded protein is CASRTPRTSSNSPLHF.

CDR3 in amino acids: CASSIGTGVDYEQYF. CDR3 DNA sequence: TGTGCCAGTAGTATTGGGACAGGGGTGGACTACGAGCAGTACTTC. This sequence joins TRBV19 and TRBJ2-7, with TRBD1 matching 10 bases. CDR3 size: 15 residues. Germline V gene data show CDR1 as LNHDA and CDR2 as SQIVND (reference sequence). With 3 bases clipped from V and 3 bases from J, the junction kept 5 bases outside the gene matches.

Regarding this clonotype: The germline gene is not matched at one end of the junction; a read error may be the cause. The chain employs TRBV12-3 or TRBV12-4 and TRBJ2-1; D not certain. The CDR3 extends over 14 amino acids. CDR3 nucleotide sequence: TGTGCCGGCAGTTTATCCTTGACTCCCCCTGAGCAGTTCTTC. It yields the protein CAGSLSLTPPEQFF.

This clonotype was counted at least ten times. The CDR3 DNA reads TGTGCCAGCAGCGTAGCTGGAGGGGGCTCTGGAAACACCATATATTTT. Its translation: CASSVAGGGSGNTIYF. This chain uses TRBV9 with TRBJ1-3; D is perhaps TRBD1 (6 bases). V was shortened by 0 bases and J by 0 bases, with 10 bases between the two germline ends. The CDR3 contains 16 residues. Germline values: CDR1 SGDLS, CDR2 YYNGEE. Full variable domain (missing parts from reference TRBV9 and TRBJ1-3): DSGVTQTPKHLITATGQRVTLRCSPRSGDLSVYWYQQSLDQGLQFLIQYYNGEERAKGNILERFSAQQFPDLHSELNLSSLELGDSALYFCASSVAGGGSGNTIYFGEGSWLTVV.

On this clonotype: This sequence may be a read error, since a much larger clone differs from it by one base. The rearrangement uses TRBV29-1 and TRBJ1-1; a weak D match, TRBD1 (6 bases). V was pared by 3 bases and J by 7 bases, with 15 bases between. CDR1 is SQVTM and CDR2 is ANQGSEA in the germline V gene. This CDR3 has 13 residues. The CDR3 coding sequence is TGCAGCGTTGATGGGCACCGGACAGATGAAGCTTTCTTT. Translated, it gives CSVDGHRTDEAFF.

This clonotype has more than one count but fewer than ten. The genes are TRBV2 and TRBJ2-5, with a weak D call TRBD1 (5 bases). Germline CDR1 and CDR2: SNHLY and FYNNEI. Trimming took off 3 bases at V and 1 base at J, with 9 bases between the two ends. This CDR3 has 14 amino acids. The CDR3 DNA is TGTGCCAGCAGTGACCCGACAGTCCAAGAGACCCAGTACTTC. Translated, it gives CASSDPTVQETQYF.

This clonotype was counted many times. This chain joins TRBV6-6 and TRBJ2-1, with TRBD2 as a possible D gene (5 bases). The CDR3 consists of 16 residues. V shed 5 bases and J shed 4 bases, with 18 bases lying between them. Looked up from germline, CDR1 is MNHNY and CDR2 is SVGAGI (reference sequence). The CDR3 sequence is CASSNPTRPGYNEQFF. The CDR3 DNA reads TGTGCCAGCAGTAACCCCACTAGGCCTGGTTACAATGAGCAGTTCTTC.

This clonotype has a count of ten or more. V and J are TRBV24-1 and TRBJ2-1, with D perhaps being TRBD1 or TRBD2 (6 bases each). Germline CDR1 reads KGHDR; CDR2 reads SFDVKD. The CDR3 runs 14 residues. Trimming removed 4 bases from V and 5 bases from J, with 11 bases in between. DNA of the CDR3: TGTGCCACCAGTGACGGGGGCCCCCACAATGAGCAGTTCTTC. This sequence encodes CATSDGGPHNEQFF.

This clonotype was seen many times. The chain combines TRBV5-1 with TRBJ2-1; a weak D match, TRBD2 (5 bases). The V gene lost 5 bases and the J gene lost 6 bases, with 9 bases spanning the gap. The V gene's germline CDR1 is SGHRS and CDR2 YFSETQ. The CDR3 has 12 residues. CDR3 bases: TGCGCCAGCAGGTACCGGGGCAATGAGCAGTTCTTC. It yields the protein CASRYRGNEQFF.

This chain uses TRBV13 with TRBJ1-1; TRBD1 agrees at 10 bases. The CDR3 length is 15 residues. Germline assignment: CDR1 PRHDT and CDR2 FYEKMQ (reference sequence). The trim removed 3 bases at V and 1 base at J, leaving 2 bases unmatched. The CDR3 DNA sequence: TGTGCCAGCAGCTTGGACAGGGGGTGGAACACTGAAGCTTTCTTT. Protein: CASSLDRGWNTEAFF.

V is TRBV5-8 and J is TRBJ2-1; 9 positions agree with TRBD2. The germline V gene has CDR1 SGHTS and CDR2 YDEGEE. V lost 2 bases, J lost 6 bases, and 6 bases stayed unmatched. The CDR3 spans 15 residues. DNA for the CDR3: TGTGCCAGCAGCTTATCTGCGGGAGGGTTCAATGAGCAGTTCTTC. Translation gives CASSLSAGGFNEQFF.

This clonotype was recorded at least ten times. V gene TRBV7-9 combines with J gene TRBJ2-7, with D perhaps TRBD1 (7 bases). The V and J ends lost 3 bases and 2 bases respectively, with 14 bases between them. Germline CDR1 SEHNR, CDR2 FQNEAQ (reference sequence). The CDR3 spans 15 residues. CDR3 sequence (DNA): TGTGCCAGCAGCTTCCCTCGGGGGACAGCCTACGAGCAGTACTTC. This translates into CASSFPRGTAYEQYF.

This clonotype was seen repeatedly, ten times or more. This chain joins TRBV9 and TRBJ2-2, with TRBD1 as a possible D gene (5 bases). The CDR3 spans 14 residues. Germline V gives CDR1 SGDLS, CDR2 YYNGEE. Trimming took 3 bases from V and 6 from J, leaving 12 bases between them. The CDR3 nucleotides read TGTGCCAGCAGCGCGGACACGATGTCCGGGGAGCTGTTTTTT. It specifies CASSADTMSGELFF.

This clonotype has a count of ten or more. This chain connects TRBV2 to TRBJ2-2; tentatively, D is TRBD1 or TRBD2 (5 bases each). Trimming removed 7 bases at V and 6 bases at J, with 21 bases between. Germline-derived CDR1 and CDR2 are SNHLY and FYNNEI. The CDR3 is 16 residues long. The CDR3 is CASMGELGAASGELFF. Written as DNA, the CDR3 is TGTGCCAGCATGGGGGAACTAGGGGCTGCCTCCGGGGAGCTGTTTTTT.

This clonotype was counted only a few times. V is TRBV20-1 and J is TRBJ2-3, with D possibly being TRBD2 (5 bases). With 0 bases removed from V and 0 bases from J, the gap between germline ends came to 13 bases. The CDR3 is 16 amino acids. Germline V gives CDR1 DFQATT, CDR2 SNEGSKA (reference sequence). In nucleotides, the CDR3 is TGCAGTGCTAGAGATCTGGCATTAGCGAGCACAGATACGCAGTATTTT. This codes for CSARDLALASTDTQYF.

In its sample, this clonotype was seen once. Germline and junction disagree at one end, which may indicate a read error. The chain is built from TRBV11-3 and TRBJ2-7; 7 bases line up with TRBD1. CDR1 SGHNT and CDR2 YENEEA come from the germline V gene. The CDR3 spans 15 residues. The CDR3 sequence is CVSSLGRQGSYEQYF. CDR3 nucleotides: TGTGTCAGCAGCTTAGGAAGACAGGGATCCTACGAGCAGTACTTC.

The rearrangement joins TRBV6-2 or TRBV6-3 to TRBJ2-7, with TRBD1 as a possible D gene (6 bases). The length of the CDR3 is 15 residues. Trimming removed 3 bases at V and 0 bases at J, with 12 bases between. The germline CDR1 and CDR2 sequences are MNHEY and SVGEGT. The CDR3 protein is CASSYADSHSYEQYF. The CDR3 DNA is TGTGCCAGCAGTTATGCGGACAGCCACTCCTACGAGCAGTACTTC.